This TCR beta chain came from a study of cytotoxic CD8 clonotypes in ibrutinib-treated CLL. For the study at large: By median roughly 68 months, approximately twelve had progressed and about 14 stayed remitted; responses had been 2 complete and roughly 25 partial. After treatment lasting a median roughly 12 months, range 6 to 36, response samples were collected. Overall study results and limits: Baseline clonality, above age-matched healthy donor levels, tracked circulating CD8+ T-cell counts.

V shed 0 bases, J shed 1 base, and the junction held 14 bases outside the gene matches. The CDR3 runs to 19 residues. The germline V gene encodes CDR1 PRHDT and CDR2 FYEKMQ (reference sequence). This table comes from immunoSEQ multiplex PCR, and its TCRdb copy is limited to in-frame clones, with some not included. This table has some 7,000 clones, around 80% appearing once. This clone was observed once. Antigen unknown. The source is a human donor with chronic lymphocytic leukemia. Sequencing used PBMCs, obtained before ibrutinib treatment. The chain joins TRBV13 to TRBJ2-7; 8 bases are a match to TRBD1. The CDR3 nucleotides read TGTGCCAGCAGCTTAGGGTGGGGGACAGGATGGGTAAAATCCTACGAGCAGTACTTC. Translating gives CASSLGWGTGWVKSYEQYF. The complete variable domain, with remaining parts taken from reference TRBV13 and TRBJ2-7, reads AAGVIQSPRHLIKEKRETATLKCYPIPRHDTVYWYQQGPGQDPQFLISFYEKMQSDKGSIPDRFSAQQFSDYHSELNMSSLELGDSALYFCASSLGWGTGWVKSYEQYFGPGTRLTVT.